The 17 T cell receptor beta chains presented below share a single source sample, sequenced in a study of cytomegalovirus exposure and HLA in healthy donors. Researchers ran the PCR with 60 Vbeta and 13 Jbeta primers. Assay: immunoSEQ multiplex PCR; the TCRdb copy retains only in-frame clones and omits some. Of some 140,000 clones in the sample, approximately 80% were seen once. The sequenced sample was PBMCs. These receptors were obtained from a woman aged 40 to 50 in good health and CMV-seropositive.

The gene calls are TRBV30 and TRBJ2-7, with D maybe TRBD2 (6 bases). The CDR3 is 14 residues long. Germline CDR1 and CDR2: GTSNPN and SVGIG (reference sequence). Trimming stripped 2 bases from V and 3 bases from J, with 14 bases between. The CDR3 sequence is CAWSTGRQHYEQYF. The CDR3 DNA reads TGTGCCTGGAGTACCGGGAGACAACACTACGAGCAGTACTTC.

V gene TRBV5-1 combines with J gene TRBJ2-1; 8 nucleotides match TRBD2. Germline lookup yields CDR1 SGHRS and CDR2 YFSETQ. There are 16 residues in the CDR3. The V segment lost 4 bases and the J segment 0 bases; nucleotides outside the gene matches: 6. The DNA for the CDR3 is TGCGCCAGCAGCCCCTCTAGCGGGTCCTCCTACAATGAGCAGTTCTTC. It yields the protein CASSPSSGSSYNEQFF. Full variable domain (remainder filled in from reference TRBV5-1 and TRBJ2-1): KAGVTQTPRYLIKTRGQQVTLSCSPISGHRSVSWYQQTPGQGLQFLFEYFSETQRNKGNFPGRFSGRQFSNSRSEMNVSTLELGDSALYLCASSPSSGSSYNEQFFGPGTRLTVL.

This chain uses TRBV28 with TRBJ2-7; TRBD1 matches 10 bases. The J segment lost 3 bases and the V segment lost 1 base, leaving 3 bases of the junction unmatched. The germline V gene has CDR1 MDHEN and CDR2 SYDVKM. The CDR3 has 15 residues. Written as DNA, the CDR3 is TGTGCCAGCAGTTTATTGGGACAGGGGCGCTACGAGCAGTACTTC. As protein: CASSLLGQGRYEQYF.

The chain combines TRBV19 with TRBJ2-7; TRBD2 agrees at 9 bases. This CDR3 is 13 amino acids long. The V and J ends lost 4 bases and 4 bases, in that order; junction bases with no gene match: 2. CDR1 LNHDA and CDR2 SQIVND come from the germline V gene (reference sequence). This CDR3 reads CASSRREGYEQYF. The CDR3 region has the DNA TGTGCCAGTAGTAGGCGGGAGGGTTACGAGCAGTACTTC.

The V call is TRBV6-1, the J call TRBJ2-2; D ambiguous. In germline, CDR1 is MNHNS, CDR2 SASEGT. V was clipped by 6 bases and J by 2 bases, with 10 bases between them. CDR3 length: 14 residues. The CDR3 region is CASRPIINTGELFF. CDR3 nucleotide sequence: TGTGCCAGCAGACCTATTATTAACACCGGGGAGCTGTTTTTT.

This chain uses TRBV7-3 with TRBJ2-7; 7 nucleotides match TRBD1. CDR3 length equals 14 residues. The junction had 8 bases not matched to a gene; V was cut back by 5 bases and J by 4 bases. Germline V gene data show CDR1 as SGHTA and CDR2 as FQGTGA. CDR3 sequence reads: CASSPGTDPYEQYF. The CDR3 region has the DNA TGTGCCAGCAGCCCCGGGACAGACCCATACGAGCAGTACTTC. Together with reference TRBV7-3 and TRBJ2-7, the CDR3 gives the full variable domain: GAGVSQTPSNKVTEKGKYVELRCDPISGHTALYWYRQSLGQGPEFLIYFQGTGAADDSGLPNDRFFAVRPEGSVSTLKIQRTERGDSAVYLCASSPGTDPYEQYFGPGTRLTVT.

The rearrangement uses TRBV2 and TRBJ2-5, with D tentatively TRBD2 (11 bases). This CDR3 comprises 18 residues. The germline V and J ends were trimmed by 6 bases and 4 bases, with 27 bases remaining between them. The germline V gene encodes CDR1 SNHLY and CDR2 FYNNEI. The CDR3 DNA follows: TGTGCCAGCAGATCGGACAGGGGGAGACTAGCGGGATTAGAGACCCAGTACTTC. Protein: CASRSDRGRLAGLETQYF.

The chain uses TRBV29-1 and TRBJ2-1; TRBD1 might be the D (6 bases). V lost 6 bases and J lost 4, with 10 bases in between. This CDR3 comprises 12 residues. CDR1 and CDR2 (germline): SQVTM, ANQGSEA. The CDR3 DNA sequence: TGCAGCGTAACGACAGGATACAATGAGCAGTTCTTC. Translating gives CSVTTGYNEQFF.

The chain links TRBV30 to TRBJ2-1, with 7 bases lining up with TRBD2. Germline V gene lookup returns CDR1 GTSNPN and CDR2 SVGIG (reference sequence). The CDR3 covers 14 residues. J lost 8 bases, V lost 1 base, and 8 bases had no gene match. The CDR3 DNA reads TGTGCCTGGAGTGGGGGGTCGGGGAGGGATGAGCAGTTCTTC. Amino acid sequence: CAWSGGSGRDEQFF.

The chain is built from TRBV9 and TRBJ2-1, with 11 bases lining up with TRBD2. Looked up from germline, CDR1 is SGDLS and CDR2 is YYNGEE. V lost 0 bases and J lost 4; bases outside the gene matches: 6. The CDR3 extends over 17 amino acids. The CDR3 DNA reads TGTGCCAGCAGCGTAGAGGAAGGGACTAGCGGTTACAATGAGCAGTTCTTC. Its translation: CASSVEEGTSGYNEQFF.

The V gene is TRBV28, the J gene TRBJ1-2; D gene unclear. Trimming took 3 bases from V and 5 from J, leaving 10 bases between them. The CDR3 contains 13 residues. CDR1 is MDHEN, CDR2 SYDVKM, per germline. The CDR3 bases are TGTGCCAGCAGTTTTCCCCCCGGGTATGGCTACACCTTC. As protein: CASSFPPGYGYTF.

The V and J genes are TRBV28 and TRBJ2-7; D is perhaps TRBD1 (6 bases). Trimming pared 2 bases from V and 2 bases from J, leaving 13 bases between. The CDR3 has 15 residues. Germline lookup yields CDR1 MDHEN and CDR2 SYDVKM. The CDR3 spells CASSLRRGITYEQYF. The CDR3 nucleotides are TGTGCCAGCAGTTTACGCAGGGGAATTACCTACGAGCAGTACTTC. The full variable domain, in which reference TRBV28 and TRBJ2-7 provide the parts outside the CDR3, is DVKVTQSSRYLVKRTGEKVFLECVQDMDHENMFWYRQDPGLGLRLIYFSYDVKMKEKGDIPEGYSVSREKKERFSLILESASTNQTSMYLCASSLRRGITYEQYFGPGTRLTVT.

This clone was counted between two and nine times. The rearrangement uses TRBV9 and TRBJ1-4; tentatively, D is TRBD1 (5 bases). CDR1 is SGDLS and CDR2 is YYNGEE in the germline V gene. The V and J ends lost 0 bases and 12 bases respectively, with 12 bases between them. The CDR3 extends over 13 amino acids. The CDR3 DNA follows: TGTGCCAGCAGCGTAGACCTATTAGGGGAACTGTTTTTT. It translates to CASSVDLLGELFF.

This chain uses TRBV18 with TRBJ2-3; tentative D call: TRBD2 (6 bases). Germline V CDR1 and CDR2: KGHSH, LQKENI. The V and J ends lost 1 base and 0 bases respectively, with 17 bases between them. The CDR3 runs 18 residues. For the CDR3, the DNA is TGTGCCAGCTCACCACGAGCGGGTAGAAGCTATAGCACAGATACGCAGTATTTT. Translating gives CASSPRAGRSYSTDTQYF.

Only one count was recorded for this clone. The V call is TRBV5-1, the J call TRBJ2-7; D uncertain. The germline CDR1 and CDR2 sequences are SGHRS and YFSETQ. Between the trimmed V and J ends, which lost 2 bases and 0 bases, there was a span of 12 bases. This CDR3 comprises 15 residues. The CDR3 DNA reads TGCGCCAGCAGCTTTTCCGGGTCGAGCTCCTACGAGCAGTACTTC. As protein: CASSFSGSSSYEQYF.

The gene calls are TRBV6-5 and TRBJ2-1; D gene ambiguous. V lost 0 bases and J lost 7, with 10 bases in between. CDR3 size: 14 residues. Germline CDR1 and CDR2: MNHEY and SVGAGI. The CDR3 nucleotides read TGTGCCAGCAGTTACTCGTTCCAGGTTAATGAGCAGTTCTTC. It specifies CASSYSFQVNEQFF.

The chain is built from TRBV19 and TRBJ2-7, with D possibly matching TRBD1 (6 bases). The CDR3 runs 14 residues. CDR1 and CDR2 (germline): LNHDA, SQIVND (reference sequence). V was cut by 5 bases and J by 1 base, with 12 bases left in between. The CDR3 here is CASSVGTPSYEQYF. CDR3 sequence (DNA): TGTGCCAGTAGTGTCGGGACACCTTCCTACGAGCAGTACTTC.